The rows below give T cell receptor beta chains drawn from one sample of a study of T cells in Graves' hyperthyroidism and ophthalmopathy. TCRdb fed the multiplex PCR reads into MiXCR, producing one record per CDR3 protein. The sample consists of some 500,000 distinct CDR3 sequences, more than 15% of them appearing once. Sequencing was performed on blood. These receptors all stem from a woman aged 25 to 45 with Graves' ophthalmopathy. CDR3s include the opening cysteine and the closing phenylalanine or tryptophan. A D gene is named only where the DNA matches it firmly. The listing skips clone size in some rows; elsewhere it reads once, few, many or a size class.

clone_size d_call j_call v_call cdr3_aa cdr3_nt
many NA TRBJ2-7 TRBV20-1 CSANLVDSYEQYF TGCAGTGCTAACCTCGTGGACTCCTACGAGCAGTACTTC
NA TRBD1 TRBJ2-7 TRBV29-1 CSVEGGGSYEQYF TGCAGCGTTGAAGGAGGGGGCAGTTACGAGCAGTACTTC
NA TRBD1 TRBJ2-7 TRBV5-5 CASSPGQLSYEQYF TGTGCCAGCAGCCCGGGACAGCTCTCCTACGAGCAGTACTTC
NA TRBD2 TRBJ2-5 TRBV12-5 CASGFSGSTETQYF TGTGCTAGTGGTTTCAGCGGGAGCACAGAGACCCAGTACTTC
NA TRBD2 TRBJ2-1 TRBV7-3 CASSYLADNEQFF TGTGCCAGCAGCTATCTAGCGGACAATGAGCAGTTCTTC
many NA TRBJ1-5 TRBV28 CASGVQGTGNQPQHF TGTGCCAGCGGGGTGCAGGGTACGGGCAATCAGCCCCAGCATTTT
few TRBD2 TRBJ2-3 TRBV4-2 CASSQGLAGVLSTDTQYF TGTGCCAGCAGCCAGGGACTAGCGGGAGTCCTCAGCACAGATACGCAGTATTTT
many NA TRBJ2-7 TRBV11-3 CASSLDGSYEQYF TGTGCCAGCAGCTTAGACGGCTCCTACGAGCAGTACTTC
NA NA TRBJ2-7 TRBV4-3 CASSRGGHYEQYF TGCGCCAGCAGCCGGGGGGGACACTACGAGCAGTACTTC
NA NA TRBJ2-1 TRBV5-1 CASSGGGTDNEQFF TGCGCCAGCAGCGGAGGGGGAACGGACAATGAGCAGTTCTTC
few NA TRBJ1-6 TRBV24-1 CATSSGPNSPLHF TGTGCCACCAGTTCCGGGCCAAATTCACCCCTCCACTTT
many NA TRBJ2-7 TRBV18 CASSPGPEQYF TGTGCCAGCTCACCAGGGCCTGAGCAGTACTTC
NA NA TRBJ1-5 TRBV15 CATSRDRSGSNQPQHF TGTGCCACCAGCAGAGATCGTAGCGGCTCCAATCAGCCCCAGCATTTT
few NA TRBJ2-1 TRBV7-8 CASSLVGRGNEQFF TGTGCCAGCAGCTTAGTGGGGCGAGGAAATGAGCAGTTCTTC
many TRBD2 TRBJ2-1 TRBV4-3 CASSQASGGYNEQFF TGCGCCAGCAGCCAAGCGAGCGGGGGATACAATGAGCAGTTCTTC
many NA TRBJ1-4 TRBV6-1 CASRQEQKLFF TGTGCCAGCAGGCAGGAGCAAAAACTGTTTTTT
few TRBD2 TRBJ2-1 TRBV24-1 CATSDSGSSYNEQFF TGTGCCACCAGTGATAGCGGGAGCTCCTACAATGAGCAGTTCTTC
many NA TRBJ1-2 TRBV28 CATFNYGYTF TGTGCCACCTTTAACTATGGCTACACCTTC
NA NA TRBJ1-1 TRBV5-1 CASMIGGDTEAFF TGCGCCAGCATGATCGGGGGCGACACTGAAGCTTTCTTT
once NA TRBJ2-5 TRBV12-5 CTSGLDRGKGETQYF TGTACTAGTGGTTTAGATCGGGGCAAAGGGGAGACCCAGTACTTC
NA TRBD1 TRBJ2-4 TRBV6-1 CASRTTGGRYKNIQYF TGTGCCAGCAGGACAACAGGGGGTCGTTACAAAAACATTCAGTACTTC
few TRBD2 TRBJ2-3 TRBV6-2/TRBV6-3 CASRPRDYTDTQYF TGTGCCAGCAGACCCCGGGACTACACAGATACGCAGTATTTT
few NA TRBJ1-1 TRBV5-4 CASSLSGETEAFF TGTGCCAGCAGCTTGTCGGGGGAGACTGAAGCTTTCTTT
few NA TRBJ2-5 TRBV7-9 CASSAAPGREETQYF TGTGCCAGCAGCGCGGCGCCCGGGCGGGAAGAGACCCAGTACTTC
many NA TRBJ2-1 TRBV7-3 CASSLPGDRGHNEQFF TGTGCCAGCAGCTTACCGGGGGACCGTGGGCACAATGAGCAGTTCTTC
few TRBD2 TRBJ2-1 TRBV19 CASSSPGLAKDNEQFF TGTGCCAGTAGTAGTCCGGGACTAGCGAAGGACAATGAGCAGTTCTTC
NA NA TRBJ2-6 TRBV6-5 CASSYSSSFGQLTF TGTGCCAGCAGTTACTCGAGCTCTTTCGGACAGTTGACTTTC
NA TRBD2 TRBJ2-5 TRBV7-2 CASSDTGTSGSLETQYF TGTGCCAGCAGCGACACCGGGACTAGCGGGAGTCTAGAGACCCAGTACTTC
many TRBD2 TRBJ2-7 TRBV20-1 CSARLAGAIVSEQYF TGCAGTGCTAGACTAGCGGGAGCCATTGTCTCCGAGCAGTACTTC
NA NA TRBJ2-1 TRBV11-2 CASSILGGPEFF TGTGCCAGCAGCATCCTAGGGGGACCCGAGTTCTTC
NA TRBD1 TRBJ2-7 TRBV2 CASKVQGPTYEQYF TGTGCCAGCAAGGTACAGGGGCCGACCTACGAGCAGTACTTC
many NA TRBJ1-1 TRBV18 CASSHRGVLNTEAFF TGTGCCAGCTCACACCGCGGGGTCTTGAACACTGAAGCTTTCTTT
many NA TRBJ2-3 TRBV7-3 CASSLTARPPGPSTDTQYF TGTGCCAGCAGTCTAACCGCGCGCCCCCCGGGACCTAGCACAGATACGCAGTATTTT
many NA TRBJ2-7 TRBV30 CAWSGGLLLYEQYF TGTGCCTGGAGTGGAGGACTGCTACTCTACGAGCAGTACTTC